A single sample is the source of the 15 T cell receptor beta chains below, sequenced in a study of tumor-infiltrating lymphocytes in primary liver carcinoma. Starting from around 500 ng of total RNA, TCR beta cDNA was produced with a primer in the constant region. Generation of the TCR beta libraries relied on three nested multiplex PCR rounds using slightly modified ARM-PCR. Amplification in the first two PCR rounds was performed using TRBV1-TRBV30 forward primers and a C-beta reverse primer for 10 cycles each. TCRdb passed the multiplex PCR reads through MiXCR, listing each CDR3 protein once. The repertoire holds about 59,000 distinct CDR3 sequences, with about three quarters as singletons. For each extraction, RNA and DNA were obtained together from about 19-30 mg of unsorted bulk tissue. Sequencing input: liver tumor tissue from sampling region 2. Subset noted: tumor region T2, inferior pole. The receptor source for this set is a man aged 35 to 55 with primary liver carcinoma and hepatitis B virus infection.

As concerns this clonotype: This may come from a read error, since a much larger clone is one base off. The J gene is TRBJ1-2, the V gene TRBV28; D is possibly TRBD1 (6 bases). The CDR3 runs to 12 residues. Germline V gene lookup returns CDR1 MDHEN and CDR2 SYDVKM. The CDR3 DNA follows: TGTGCCAGCAGTTCAGGGGACTATGACTACACCTTC. This codes for CASSSGDYDYTF.

With respect to this clonotype: At one end, the junction sequence differs from germline, possibly due to a read error. V is TRBV11-2 and J is TRBJ2-3, with TRBD2 matching over 8 bases. The CDR3 loop spans 15 amino acids. The germline CDR1 and CDR2 sequences are SGHAT and FQNNGV. The CDR3 region is CASSTGTRGTDTQYF. CDR3 in DNA: TGTGCCAGCAGCACCGGGACTAGAGGAACAGATACACAGTATTTT.

Points on this clonotype: This may arise from a read error, as a much more abundant clone is one base away. The chain uses TRBV5-1 and TRBJ2-3; D might be TRBD1 (5 bases). V shed 4 bases and J shed 3 bases, with 9 bases lying between them. This CDR3 has 13 residues. Germline CDR1 is SGHRS and CDR2 is YFSETQ. The CDR3: CASSTDMTDTQYF. CDR3 DNA sequence: TGCGCCAGCAGCACGGACATGACAGATACGCAGTATTTT.

Regarding this clonotype: One end of the junction fails to match germline, which may point to a read error. Written as DNA, the CDR3 is TGTGTCAGCACCCAAACTCCTGGTGGGGGGAAAGAGACCCTGTACTTC. Translation: CVSTQTPGGGKETLYF. The chain employs TRBV11-2 and TRBJ2-5; perhaps TRBD2 as D (6 bases). This CDR3 contains 16 residues. Germline CDR1 reads SGHAT; CDR2 reads FQNNGV.

A single count supports this clonotype. The conserved phenylalanine or tryptophan normally closing the CDR3 is absent here, so this likely arose from a read error. V gene TRBV4-1 combines with J gene TRBJ1-2, with D perhaps TRBD1 (6 bases). CDR3 size: 16 residues. V lost 8 bases to trimming and J lost 3 bases, with 22 bases between them. Germline values: CDR1 MGHRA, CDR2 YSYEKL. The CDR3 loop is CASGSIGGRLDYGYTS. The CDR3 region has the DNA TGCGCCAGCGGGTCGATAGGGGGAAGATTGGACTATGGCTACACCTCC.

In this sample, this clonotype turned up a few times. The genes are TRBV7-9 and TRBJ2-7; TRBD2 aligns across 7 bases. The CDR3 loop spans 14 amino acids. The germline gives CDR1 SEHNR, CDR2 FQNEAQ (reference sequence). V was pared by 5 bases and J by 5 bases, with 9 bases of the junction left unmatched. The CDR3: CASSTLGGENEQYF. In DNA form, the CDR3 reads TGTGCCAGCAGCACCCTTGGGGGGGAAAACGAGCAGTACTTC.

Points on this clonotype: A much larger clonotype is one base distant, so this may be a read error. The chain has TRBV5-5 and TRBJ2-2; weak D call: TRBD1 (8 bases). The CDR3 runs 15 residues. Looked up from germline, CDR1 is SGHKS and CDR2 is YYEKEE (reference sequence). V lost 4 bases and J 1 base, leaving 11 bases between the germline ends. The DNA of the CDR3 is TGTGCCAGCAGCAGCGGGACAGGGAACACCGGGGAGCTGTTTTTT. Translating it yields CASSSGTGNTGELFF.

A word on this clonotype: Since the CDR3 does not end with the conserved phenylalanine or tryptophan, this likely comes from a read error. J is TRBJ2-4 and V is TRBV6-5; weak D call: TRBD1 (5 bases). This CDR3 contains 13 residues. Between the trimmed V and J ends, which lost 6 bases and 7 bases, there was a span of 13 bases. Germline values: CDR1 MNHEY, CDR2 SVGAGI. The CDR3 sequence: CASREQGTNIQYS. CDR3 sequence (DNA): TGTGCCAGCAGGGAGCAGGGTACTAACATTCAGTACTCC.

There are a few counts of this clonotype. Just one base apart from a much larger clone, this may be a read error. The rearrangement uses TRBV12-3 or TRBV12-4 and TRBJ1-1; tentative D call: TRBD1 (6 bases). The CDR3 runs 13 residues. The CDR3, as DNA: TGTACCAGCAGTTTAATAGGGGGGACTGAAGCTTTCTTT. This encodes CTSSLIGGTEAFF.

Comments on this clonotype: In this CDR3 the conserved last residue, phenylalanine or tryptophan, is missing, so a read error is likely. V usage is TRBV7-8 and J usage is TRBJ1-2; possible D gene TRBD1, 5 bases. Germline V CDR1 and CDR2: SGHVS, FQNEAQ. The CDR3 runs 13 residues. The CDR3 here is CASSPGGNCGYTL. The CDR3 nucleotides are TGTGCCAGCAGCCCGGGGGGAAACTGTGGCTACACCCTC.

On this clonotype itself: A much larger clone is a single base away; this may be a read error. The rearrangement links TRBV28 to TRBJ2-5; tentatively, D is TRBD1 or TRBD2 (5 bases each). Per germline, CDR1 MDHEN and CDR2 SYDVKM. The CDR3 has 14 amino acids. The CDR3 DNA reads TGTGTCAGCAGTCGGGACGTTGGGCAAGAGACCCAGTACTTC. As protein: CVSSRDVGQETQYF. Variable domain in full (rest from reference TRBV28 and TRBJ2-5): DVKVTQSSRYLVKRTGEKVFLECVQDMDHENMFWYRQDPGLGLRLIYFSYDVKMKEKGDIPEGYSVSREKKERFSLILESASTNQTSMYLCVSSRDVGQETQYFGPGTRLLVL.

A note on this clonotype: Compared with germline, one end of the junction differs, possibly owing to a read error. This sequence joins TRBV7-8 and TRBJ2-2; perhaps TRBD2 as D (5 bases). Germline V gives CDR1 SGHVS, CDR2 FQNEAQ. The CDR3 sequence is 14 residues long. The CDR3 here is CASSLAPGSGELFF. The CDR3 coding sequence is TGTGCCAGCAGCTTAGCGCCGGGGTCCGGGGAGCTGTTTTTC.

This clonotype was found a few times. The rearrangement uses TRBV6-2 or TRBV6-3 and TRBJ1-1, with D possibly being TRBD1 (5 bases). V was clipped by 9 bases and J by 2 bases, with 13 bases between them. Per the germline V gene, CDR1 is MNHEY and CDR2 is SVGEGT. The CDR3 extends over 13 amino acids. The CDR3 DNA follows: TGTGCCAGTCGACTGACAGAAAACACTGAAGCTTTCTTT. Its protein is CASRLTENTEAFF.

About this clonotype itself: A read error may account for a junction end that differs from germline. The J gene is TRBJ2-5, the V gene TRBV11-2; the D gene is possibly TRBD2 (5 bases). The germline V gene encodes CDR1 SGHAT and CDR2 FQNNGV. The CDR3 consists of 16 residues. CDR3 loop: CASGQTPGGWKDTQYF. DNA for the CDR3: TGTGCCAGCGGCCAAACTCCCGGCGGGTGGAAAGATACCCAGTACTTC.

Concerning this clonotype: The junction differs from germline at one of its ends, possibly a read error. The chain employs TRBV4-1 and TRBJ1-1, with a possible D match to TRBD1 (5 bases). The CDR3 runs to 15 residues. The V gene's germline CDR1 is MGHRA and CDR2 YSYEKL. CDR3 bases: TGCACCAGCAGACACGCCGGGACGGCGAACACTGAAGCTTTCTTT. Protein product: CTSRHAGTANTEAFF.